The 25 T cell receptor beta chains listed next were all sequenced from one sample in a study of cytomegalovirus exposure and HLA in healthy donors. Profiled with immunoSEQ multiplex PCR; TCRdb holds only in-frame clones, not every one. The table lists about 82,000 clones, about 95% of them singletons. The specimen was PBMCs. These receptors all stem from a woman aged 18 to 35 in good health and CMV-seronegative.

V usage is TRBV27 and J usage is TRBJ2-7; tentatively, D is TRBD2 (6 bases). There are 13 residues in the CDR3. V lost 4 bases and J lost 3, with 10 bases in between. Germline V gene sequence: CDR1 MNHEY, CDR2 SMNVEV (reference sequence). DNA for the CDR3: TGTGCCAGCAGTTGGCAGGGAGGCTACGAGCAGTACTTC. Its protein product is CASSWQGGYEQYF.

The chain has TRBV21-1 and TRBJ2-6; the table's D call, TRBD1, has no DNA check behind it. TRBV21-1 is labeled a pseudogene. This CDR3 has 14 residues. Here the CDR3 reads CASSNLTGANVLTF. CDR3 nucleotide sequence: TGTGCCAGCAGCAACTTGACAGGGGCCAACGTCCTGACTTTC.

The CDR3 region has the DNA TGCGCCAGCAGCCATGACAACACATACACTGAAGCTTTCTTT. It encodes CASSHDNTYTEAFF. The chain couples TRBV5-1 to TRBJ1-1; no reliable D call. CDR3 length: 14 residues. The V and J ends lost 4 bases and 3 bases respectively, with 13 bases between them. Germline V gives CDR1 SGHRS, CDR2 YFSETQ.

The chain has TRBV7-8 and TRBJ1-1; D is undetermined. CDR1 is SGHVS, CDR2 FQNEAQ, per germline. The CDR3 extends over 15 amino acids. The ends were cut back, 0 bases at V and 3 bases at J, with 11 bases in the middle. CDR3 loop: CASSLALGRDTEAFF. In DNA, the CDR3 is TGTGCCAGCAGCTTAGCGCTAGGGAGGGACACTGAAGCTTTCTTT.

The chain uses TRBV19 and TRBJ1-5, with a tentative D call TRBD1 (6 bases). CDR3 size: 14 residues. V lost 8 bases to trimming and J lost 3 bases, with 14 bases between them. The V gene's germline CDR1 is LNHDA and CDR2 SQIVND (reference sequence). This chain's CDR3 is CASRTGWDNQPQHF. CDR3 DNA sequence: TGTGCCAGTCGAACAGGGTGGGACAATCAGCCCCAGCATTTT. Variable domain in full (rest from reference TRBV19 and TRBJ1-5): DGGITQSPKYLFRKEGQNVTLSCEQNLNHDAMYWYRQDPGQGLRLIYYSQIVNDFQKGDIAEGYSVSREKKESFPLTVTSAQKNPTAFYLCASRTGWDNQPQHFGDGTRLSIL.

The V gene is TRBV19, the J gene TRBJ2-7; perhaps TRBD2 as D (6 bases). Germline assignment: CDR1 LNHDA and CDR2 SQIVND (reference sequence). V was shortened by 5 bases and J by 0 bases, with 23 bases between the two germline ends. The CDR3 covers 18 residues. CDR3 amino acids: CASSPLKGTRSPSYEQYF. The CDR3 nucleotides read TGTGCCAGTAGTCCCCTTAAGGGGACTCGGTCCCCCTCCTACGAGCAGTACTTC.

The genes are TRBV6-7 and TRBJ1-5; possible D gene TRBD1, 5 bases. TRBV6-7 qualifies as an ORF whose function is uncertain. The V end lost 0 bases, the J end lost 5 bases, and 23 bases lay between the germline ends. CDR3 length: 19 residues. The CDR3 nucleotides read TGTGCCAGCAGTTACTCGGCCCCCTCAGGAGGGGTAGGTTATCAGCCCCAGCATTTT. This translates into CASSYSAPSGGVGYQPQHF.

The CDR3 nucleotides are TGTGCCAGCAGCCCAGGGGAGGGGGTGGACGAGCAGTACTTC. This encodes CASSPGEGVDEQYF. The chain couples TRBV7-9 to TRBJ2-7; possibly TRBD2 for D (7 bases). This CDR3 has 14 residues. Trimming cost V 5 bases and J 5 bases, with 16 bases left between them. Germline CDR1 is SEHNR and CDR2 is FQNEAQ (reference sequence).

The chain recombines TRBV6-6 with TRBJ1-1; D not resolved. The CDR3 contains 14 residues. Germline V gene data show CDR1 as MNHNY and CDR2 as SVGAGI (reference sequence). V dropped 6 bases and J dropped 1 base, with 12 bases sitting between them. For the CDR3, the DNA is TGTGCCAGCAGGTTTGAGGCCGGGAACACTGAAGCTTTCTTT. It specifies CASRFEAGNTEAFF.

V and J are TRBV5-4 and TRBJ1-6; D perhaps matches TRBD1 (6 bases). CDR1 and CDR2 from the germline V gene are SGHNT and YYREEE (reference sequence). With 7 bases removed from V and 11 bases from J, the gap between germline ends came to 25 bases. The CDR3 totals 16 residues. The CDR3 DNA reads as TGTGCCAGCCGAGTTAAGGGGACCGGGACAAGGACACCCCTCCACTTT. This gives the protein CASRVKGTGTRTPLHF.

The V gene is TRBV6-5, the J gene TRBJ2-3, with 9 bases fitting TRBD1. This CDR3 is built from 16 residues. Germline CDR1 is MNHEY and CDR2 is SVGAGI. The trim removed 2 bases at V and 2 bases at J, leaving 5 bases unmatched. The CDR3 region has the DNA TGTGCCAGCAGTTACAAGGGGACAGGGACCACAGATACGCAGTATTTT. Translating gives CASSYKGTGTTDTQYF.

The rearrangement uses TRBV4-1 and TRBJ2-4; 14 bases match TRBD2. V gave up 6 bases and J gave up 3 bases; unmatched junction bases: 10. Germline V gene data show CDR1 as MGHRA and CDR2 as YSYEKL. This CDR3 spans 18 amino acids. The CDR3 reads CASRLGLAGAVDKNIQYF. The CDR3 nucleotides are TGCGCCAGCAGACTGGGACTAGCGGGAGCTGTTGACAAAAACATTCAGTACTTC.

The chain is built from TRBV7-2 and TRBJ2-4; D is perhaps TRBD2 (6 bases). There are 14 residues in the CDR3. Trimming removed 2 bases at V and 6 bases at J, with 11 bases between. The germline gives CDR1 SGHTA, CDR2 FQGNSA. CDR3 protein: CASSLSASVNIQYF. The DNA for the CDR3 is TGTGCCAGCAGCTTAAGCGCTAGCGTAAACATTCAGTACTTC.

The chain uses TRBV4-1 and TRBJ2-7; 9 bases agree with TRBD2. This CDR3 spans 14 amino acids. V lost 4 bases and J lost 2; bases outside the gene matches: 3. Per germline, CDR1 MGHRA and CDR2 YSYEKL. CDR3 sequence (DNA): TGCGCCAGCAGCCGGACTAGCGACACCTACGAGCAGTACTTC. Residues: CASSRTSDTYEQYF.

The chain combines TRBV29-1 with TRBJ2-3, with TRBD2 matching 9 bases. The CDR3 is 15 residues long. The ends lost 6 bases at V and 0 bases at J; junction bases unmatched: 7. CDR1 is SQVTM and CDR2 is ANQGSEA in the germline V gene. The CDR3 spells CSVIKLAGSTDTQYF. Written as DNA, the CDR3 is TGCAGCGTCATTAAACTAGCGGGCAGCACAGATACGCAGTATTTT.

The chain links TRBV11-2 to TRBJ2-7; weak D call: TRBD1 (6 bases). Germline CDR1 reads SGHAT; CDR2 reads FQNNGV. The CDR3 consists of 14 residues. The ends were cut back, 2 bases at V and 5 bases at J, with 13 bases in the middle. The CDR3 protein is CASSLYRDPHEQYF. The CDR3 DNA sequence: TGTGCCAGCAGCTTATACAGGGACCCTCACGAGCAGTACTTC.

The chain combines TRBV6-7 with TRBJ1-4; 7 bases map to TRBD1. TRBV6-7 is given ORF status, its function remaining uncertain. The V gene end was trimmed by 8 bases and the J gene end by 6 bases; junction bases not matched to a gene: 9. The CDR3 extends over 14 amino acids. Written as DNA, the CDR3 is TGTGCCAGCCCCAACCCCACAGGGGATGAAAAACTGTTTTTT. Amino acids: CASPNPTGDEKLFF.

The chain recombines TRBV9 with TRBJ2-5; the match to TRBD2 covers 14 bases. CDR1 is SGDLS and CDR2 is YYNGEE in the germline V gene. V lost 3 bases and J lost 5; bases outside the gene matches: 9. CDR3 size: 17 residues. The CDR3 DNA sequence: TGTGCCAGCAGCGGCGGACTAGCGGGAGGAAGAGGGGAGACCCAGTACTTC. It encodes CASSGGLAGGRGETQYF.

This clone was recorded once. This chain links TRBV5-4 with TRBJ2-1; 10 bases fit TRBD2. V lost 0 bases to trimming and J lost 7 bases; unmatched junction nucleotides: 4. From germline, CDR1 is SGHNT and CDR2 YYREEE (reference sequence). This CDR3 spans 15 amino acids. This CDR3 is CASSLASGSWNEQFF. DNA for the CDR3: TGTGCCAGCAGCTTGGCTAGCGGGAGTTGGAATGAGCAGTTCTTC.

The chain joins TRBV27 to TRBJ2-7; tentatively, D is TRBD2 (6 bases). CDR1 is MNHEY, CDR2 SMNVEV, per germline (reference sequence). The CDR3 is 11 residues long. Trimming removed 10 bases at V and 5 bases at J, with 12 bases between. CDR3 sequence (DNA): TGTGCCACGGGGTGGGGGGACGAGCAGTACTTC. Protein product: CATGWGDEQYF.

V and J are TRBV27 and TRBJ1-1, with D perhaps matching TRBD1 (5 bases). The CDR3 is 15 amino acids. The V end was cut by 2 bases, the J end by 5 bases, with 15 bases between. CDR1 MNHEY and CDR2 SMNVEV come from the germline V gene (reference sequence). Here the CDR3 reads CASSLGSGGGTEAFF. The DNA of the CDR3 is TGTGCCAGCAGTTTAGGGTCGGGCGGGGGGACTGAAGCTTTCTTT.

The CDR3 DNA reads as TGTGCCAGCAGCCCAGGGGTAGGGGGTAGCAATCAGCCCCAGCATTTT. Encoded protein: CASSPGVGGSNQPQHF. The chain employs TRBV9 and TRBJ1-5; D might be TRBD1 (6 bases). The CDR3 has 16 residues. V was clipped by 4 bases and J by 0 bases, with 14 bases between them. Germline V lookup: CDR1 SGDLS, CDR2 YYNGEE.

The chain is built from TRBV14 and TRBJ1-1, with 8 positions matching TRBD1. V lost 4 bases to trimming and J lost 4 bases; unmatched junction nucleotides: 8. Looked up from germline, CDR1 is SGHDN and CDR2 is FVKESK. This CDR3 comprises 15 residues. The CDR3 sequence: CASSRYRGDGTEAFF. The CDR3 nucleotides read TGTGCCAGCAGCCGATACAGGGGGGATGGCACTGAAGCTTTCTTT.

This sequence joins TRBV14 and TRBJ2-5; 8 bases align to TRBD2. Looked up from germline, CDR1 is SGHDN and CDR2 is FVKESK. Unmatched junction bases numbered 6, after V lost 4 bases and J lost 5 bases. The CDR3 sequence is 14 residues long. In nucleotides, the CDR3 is TGTGCCAGCAGCCCTCGGGTAGCGGGGGAGACCCAGTACTTC. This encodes CASSPRVAGETQYF.

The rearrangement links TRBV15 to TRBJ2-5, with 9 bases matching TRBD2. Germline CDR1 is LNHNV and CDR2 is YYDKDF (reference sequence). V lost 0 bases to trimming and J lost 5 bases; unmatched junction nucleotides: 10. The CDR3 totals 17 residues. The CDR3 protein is CATSRDPAGGPGETQYF. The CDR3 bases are TGTGCCACCAGCAGAGATCCGGCGGGAGGGCCGGGGGAGACCCAGTACTTC.